Each of the 12 T cell receptor beta chains below was sequenced from the same sample in a study of PD-1 blockade in classical Hodgkin lymphoma. In every patient, relapse followed autologous stem cell transplantation, while exposure to brentuximab vedotin differed. Assay used: immunoSEQ multiplex PCR; TCRdb lists only in-frame clones, some missing. The sample holds about 97,000 clones, around 80% seen once. This sample comprised peripheral blood mononuclear cells (PBMCs), obtained at baseline. The receptors come from a human donor with classical Hodgkin lymphoma.

This clone has more than one count but fewer than ten. The chain is built from TRBV5-4 and TRBJ1-1; D is unclear. V gave up 2 bases and J gave up 2 bases, with 13 bases separating them. CDR1 is SGHNT, CDR2 YYREEE, per germline (reference sequence). The CDR3 is 15 amino acids. CDR3 region: CASSFAGKINTEAFF. Written as DNA, the CDR3 is TGTGCCAGCAGCTTTGCGGGGAAAATTAACACTGAAGCTTTCTTT.

The CDR3 DNA reads TGTGCAACGCAAACCGGGACTCCCGAGAATGAGCAGTTCTTC. It is translated as CATQTGTPENEQFF. V gene TRBV6-5 combines with J gene TRBJ2-1; tentatively, D is TRBD2 (6 bases). Looked up from germline, CDR1 is MNHEY and CDR2 is SVGAGI. This CDR3 has 14 residues.

As to this clone: An end of the junction differs from the germline gene, which may be a read error. This sequence joins TRBV6-1 and TRBJ2-1; TRBD2 agrees at 8 bases. The length of the CDR3 is 17 residues. Germline V gives CDR1 MNHNS, CDR2 SASEGT. The CDR3 loop is CAISEPHSGTSYNEQFF. As DNA, the CDR3 is TGTGCCATCAGTGAGCCCCATAGCGGGACCTCCTACAATGAGCAGTTCTTC.

This clone was counted once. The rearrangement uses TRBV7-8 and TRBJ2-7; maybe TRBD1 (6 bases). Germline CDR1 SGHVS, CDR2 FQNEAQ. The CDR3 has 13 residues. Trimming removed 5 bases at V and 5 bases at J, with 13 bases between. In nucleotides, the CDR3 is TGTGCCAGCAGCGGTACAGGGCTGAACGAGCAGTACTTC. The encoded protein is CASSGTGLNEQYF.

The chain recombines TRBV7-2 with TRBJ2-4; D unresolved. This CDR3 has 13 residues. Germline V gene sequence: CDR1 SGHTA, CDR2 FQGNSA. V lost 0 bases and J lost 9, with 9 bases in between. The CDR3 DNA reads TGTGCCAGCAGCTTAGCAAGGGAAGTCATTCAGTACTTC. Amino acids: CASSLAREVIQYF.

The chain recombines TRBV19 with TRBJ1-2; D is possibly TRBD1 (6 bases). V gave up 3 bases and J gave up 3 bases, with 11 bases separating them. The CDR3 spans 14 residues. The germline gives CDR1 LNHDA, CDR2 SQIVND (reference sequence). The CDR3 DNA reads as TGTGCCAGTAGTATTGTCAGGGGAGACTATGGCTACACCTTC. Its protein is CASSIVRGDYGYTF.

This clone has more than one count but fewer than ten. The gene calls are TRBV30 and TRBJ1-1, with unresolved D. Germline CDR1 and CDR2: GTSNPN and SVGIG (reference sequence). The CDR3 is 11 residues long. With 8 bases removed from V and 3 bases from J, the gap between germline ends came to 10 bases. The CDR3 sequence is CATFRDTEAFF. As DNA, the CDR3 is TGTGCCACCTTCCGGGACACTGAAGCTTTCTTT.

The rearrangement links TRBV7-2 to TRBJ2-2; possibly TRBD1 for D (5 bases). This CDR3 contains 13 residues. Trimming took 3 bases from V and 5 from J, leaving 7 bases between them. CDR1 and CDR2 from the germline V gene are SGHTA and FQGNSA. For the CDR3, the DNA is TGTGCCAGCAGCTTTCAGGGAACCGGGGAGCTGTTTTTT. This codes for CASSFQGTGELFF.

The rearrangement uses TRBV5-4 and TRBJ2-3; D is possibly TRBD2 (6 bases). Between the trimmed V and J ends, which lost 0 bases and 4 bases, there was a span of 18 bases. The CDR3 sequence is 17 residues long. CDR1 and CDR2 from the germline V gene are SGHNT and YYREEE (reference sequence). The CDR3 sequence is CASSLDGSPKRADTQYF. The CDR3 DNA is TGTGCCAGCAGCTTGGACGGGAGCCCTAAGAGGGCAGATACGCAGTATTTT.

The chain has TRBV6-5 and TRBJ2-2; D remains unclear. The CDR3 extends over 11 amino acids. Germline assignment: CDR1 MNHEY and CDR2 SVGAGI. Trimming cost V 7 bases and J 4 bases, with 4 bases left between them. Written as DNA, the CDR3 is TGTGCCAGCACCCTCACCGGGGAGCTGTTTTTT. It is translated as CASTLTGELFF.

This chain joins TRBV27 and TRBJ2-7, with 9 bases lining up with TRBD1. J lost 3 bases, V lost 5 bases, and 2 bases had no gene match. The CDR3 is 13 residues long. CDR1 and CDR2 from the germline V gene are MNHEY and SMNVEV (reference sequence). The CDR3 is CASSRTGVYEQYF. Written as DNA, the CDR3 is TGTGCCAGCAGTAGGACAGGGGTCTACGAGCAGTACTTC.

The J gene is TRBJ1-2, the V gene TRBV27; D ambiguous. The germline CDR1 and CDR2 sequences are MNHEY and SMNVEV (reference sequence). The CDR3 runs to 14 residues. V dropped 7 bases and J dropped 2 bases, with 14 bases sitting between them. CDR3 in amino acids: CASTARNPNYGYTF. For the CDR3, the DNA is TGTGCCAGCACCGCTAGGAACCCCAACTATGGCTACACCTTC.